This T cell receptor beta chain was observed in a study of blood T cell repertoires in COVID-19. Clones were read by immunoSEQ multiplex PCR, and TCRdb kept only the in-frame ones, dropping some. The table has 180,000 or so clones, about 80% seen once. V shed 2 bases and J shed 6 bases, with 14 bases lying between them. The CDR3 extends over 15 amino acids. CDR1 MNHNY and CDR2 SVGAGI come from the germline V gene (reference sequence). The gene calls are TRBV6-6 and TRBJ2-1; the D gene is possibly TRBD1 (8 bases). The specimen was PBMCs or T cells enriched from blood (not recorded which). The source of this sequence is a man aged 45-65 years who had recovered from COVID-19. DNA for the CDR3: TGTGCCAGCAGTTACGAACAGGGGGAGGGCAATGAGCAGTTCTTC. Amino acid sequence: CASSYEQGEGNEQFF.